This T cell receptor (beta chain) was obtained from a study of blood T cell dynamics during melanoma immunotherapy. Study summary: Patients with metastatic melanoma got pembrolizumab or nivolumab-ipilimumab as first-line care.

The data were produced by immunoSEQ multiplex PCR, yet TCRdb's version contains in-frame clones alone and is incomplete. The sample has roughly 4,600 clones; about 79% are singletons. As to time point: week 3, after first cycle of checkpoint inhibitor. Trimming removed 1 base at V and 2 bases at J, with 9 bases between. The V gene's germline CDR1 is SGHNT and CDR2 YYREEE (reference sequence). The CDR3 has 14 amino acids. Sequenced material: blood, taken from a patient treated with checkpoint blockade. The clonotype comes from a human donor with melanoma. The gene calls are TRBV5-4 and TRBJ1-2; D may be TRBD1 (6 bases). The CDR3 coding sequence is TGTGCCAGCAGCTTGACAGGGAGAAACTATGGCTACACCTTC. It is translated as CASSLTGRNYGYTF.